The next 17 T cell receptor beta chains were all read from a single sample in a study of molecular identifiers for immune sequencing clone quantification. TCRdb redid the calling of the PCR reads with MiXCR, one entry per CDR3 protein. The data hold about half a million distinct CDR3 sequences, with roughly 25% observed a single time. What was sequenced was naive CD8+ T cells from blood, with Jurkat cell RNA spiked in. Subset given: FACS-sorted CD8+CD4-CCR7+CD45RA+ naive T cells. Receptors originate from a human donor in good health. Some libraries in this study had Jurkat cell RNA spiked in.

In its sample, this clonotype was seen a few times. The chain is built from TRBV6-2 or TRBV6-3 and TRBJ1-5; TRBD1 is a possible D gene (5 bases). Trimming took off 0 bases at V and 1 base at J, with 7 bases between the two ends. CDR3 size: 15 residues. CDR1 and CDR2 (germline): MNHEY, SVGEGT. The CDR3, as DNA: TGTGCCAGCAGTTACTCGTGGGACAGCAATCAGCCCCAGCATTTT. Translated, it gives CASSYSWDSNQPQHF.

The chain is built from TRBV21-1 and TRBJ1-2. TRBV21-1 is a listed pseudogene. This CDR3 is 13 amino acids long. The CDR3 region is CASSNLLTYGYTF. CDR3 sequence (DNA): TGTGCCAGCAGCAATTTACTGACCTATGGCTACACCTTC.

This clonotype was detected only a few times. This chain links TRBV6-4 with TRBJ2-7; D may be TRBD1 (5 bases). Between the trimmed V and J ends, which lost 6 bases and 0 bases, there was a span of 6 bases. The germline gives CDR1 MRHNA, CDR2 SNTAGT. The CDR3 runs to 12 residues. Here the CDR3 reads CASRDISYEQYF. For the CDR3, the DNA is TGTGCCAGCAGGGACATCTCCTACGAGCAGTACTTC.

This clonotype has only one observation. A single base separates this from a much larger clone, so it may be a read error. The chain carries TRBV14 and TRBJ2-7; D not resolved. V was trimmed by 1 base and J by 3 bases, leaving 10 bases between them. The CDR3 runs 14 residues. The germline CDR1 and CDR2 sequences are SGHDN and FVKESK. CDR3 in amino acids: CASSQVPVFYEQYF. CDR3 DNA sequence: TGTGCCAGCAGCCAAGTTCCGGTGTTCTACGAGCAGTACTTC. Together with reference TRBV14 and TRBJ2-7, the CDR3 gives the full variable domain: EAGVTQFPSHSVIEKGQTVTLRCDPISGHDNLYWYRRVMGKEIKFLLHFVKESKQDESGMPNNRFLAERTGGTYSTLKVQPAELEDSGVYFCASSQVPVFYEQYFGPGTRLTVT.

This clonotype was picked up many times. DNA for the CDR3: TGTGCCAGCAGCTCCGGAAACGTGGGCGAGCAGTACTTC. Its translation is CASSSGNVGEQYF. The chain joins TRBV7-9 to TRBJ2-7; D unclear. Trimming cost V 4 bases and J 6 bases, with 13 bases left between them. Per germline, CDR1 SEHNR and CDR2 FQNEAQ (reference sequence). The CDR3 is made up of 13 amino acids. The full variable domain, in which reference TRBV7-9 and TRBJ2-7 provide the parts outside the CDR3, is DTGVSQNPRHKITKRGQNVTFRCDPISEHNRLYWYRQTLGQGPEFLTYFQNEAQLEKSRLLSDRFSAERPKGSFSTLEIQRTEQGDSAMYLCASSSGNVGEQYFGPGTRLTVT.

A word on this clonotype: A much larger clone lies a single base off, so this may be a read error. The rearrangement links TRBV28 to TRBJ2-7; 9 positions agree with TRBD1. The CDR3 runs to 14 residues. CDR1 MDHEN and CDR2 SYDVKM come from the germline V gene. The CDR3 is CASSVQGAGNEQHF. The CDR3, as DNA: TGTGCCAGCAGTGTACAGGGGGCAGGGAACGAGCAGCACTTC.

This clonotype was counted a single time. The chain has TRBV7-6 and TRBJ1-2, with 7 nucleotides matching TRBD1. After removal of 5 bases from V and 2 bases from J, the junction contained 2 bases not matched to a gene. The CDR3 is made up of 13 amino acids. Germline V gives CDR1 SGHVS, CDR2 FNYEAQ. As DNA, the CDR3 is TGTGCCAGCAGCATGACAGGGAACTATGGCTACACCTTC. It specifies CASSMTGNYGYTF. The whole variable domain, remainder taken from reference TRBV7-6 and TRBJ1-2, is GAGVSQSPRYKVTKRGQDVALRCDPISGHVSLYWYRQALGQGPEFLTYFNYEAQQDKSGLPNDRFSAERPEGSISTLTIQRTEQRDSAMYRCASSMTGNYGYTFGSGTRLTVV.

In this sample, this clonotype turned up many times. The chain carries TRBV9 and TRBJ2-3; D is undetermined. CDR1 is SGDLS and CDR2 is YYNGEE in the germline V gene. V was shortened by 3 bases and J by 0 bases, with 8 bases between the two germline ends. This CDR3 is built from 14 residues. As DNA, the CDR3 is TGTGCCAGCAGCGAGGCCAGTAGCACAGATACGCAGTATTTT. Its translation: CASSEASSTDTQYF.

The sample holds a few counts of this clonotype. The chain is built from TRBV2 and TRBJ2-7; 11 bases are shared with TRBD1. The CDR3 runs to 15 residues. Germline lookup yields CDR1 SNHLY and CDR2 FYNNEI. V shed 5 bases and J 4 bases; nucleotides not matched to a gene: 7. CDR3 amino acids: CASSYPDRGQYEQYF. In DNA form, the CDR3 reads TGTGCCAGCAGTTACCCGGACAGGGGGCAGTACGAGCAGTACTTC.

About this clonotype: Given a much more abundant clone one base away, this may be a read error. The rearrangement uses TRBV28 and TRBJ2-4; D remains ambiguous. CDR1 is MDHEN and CDR2 is SYDVKM in the germline V gene. The CDR3 runs to 12 residues. For the CDR3, the DNA is TGTGCCGGCAGTTTAAGTGGAAACATTCAGTACTTC. It codes for CAGSLSGNIQYF.

The V gene is TRBV11-3, the J gene TRBJ2-5; 10 bases line up with TRBD2. Trimming removed 5 bases from V and 5 bases from J; junction bases left unmatched: 8. Germline V gene sequence: CDR1 SGHNT, CDR2 YENEEA. The CDR3 covers 15 residues. Written as DNA, the CDR3 is TGTGCCAGCAGCAAAGCTAGCGGGGGTATCGAGACCCAGTACTTC. This encodes CASSKASGGIETQYF.

Comment on this clonotype: The junction departs from germline at one end; a sequencing error may be responsible. The rearrangement joins TRBV24-1 to TRBJ2-6; 7 positions match TRBD1. The germline gives CDR1 KGHDR, CDR2 SFDVKD. This CDR3 region has 16 residues. Here the CDR3 reads CATSDPTGVGASVLTF. Written as DNA, the CDR3 is TGTGCCACCAGTGACCCCACAGGGGTAGGGGCCAGCGTCCTGACTTTC.

This chain joins TRBV20-1 and TRBJ2-2; D may be TRBD2 (7 bases). The V and J ends lost 5 bases and 5 bases respectively, with 15 bases between them. This CDR3 is built from 14 residues. Germline V gene data show CDR1 as DFQATT and CDR2 as SNEGSKA (reference sequence). The DNA for the CDR3 is TGCAGTGCTCGCCAAGGGGGGGGAACCGGGGAGCTGTTTTTT. It yields the protein CSARQGGGTGELFF.

This chain uses TRBV23-1 with TRBJ2-5; D is possibly TRBD2 (5 bases). TRBV23-1 is an ORF for which the function is uncertain. The CDR3 runs to 15 residues. The V and J ends lost 7 bases and 9 bases respectively, with 24 bases between them. The CDR3: CASTPPAPKAEPQYF. CDR3 nucleotide sequence: TGCGCCAGCACCCCCCCGGCCCCTAAAGCGGAGCCCCAGTACTTC.

The CDR3 loop is CASSQLSGQGIPSTDTQYF. The CDR3 nucleotides read TGTGCCAGCAGCCAACTGTCGGGACAGGGTATCCCCAGCACAGATACGCAGTATTTT. J is TRBJ2-3 and V is TRBV14; 9 nucleotides agree with TRBD1. J was trimmed by 0 bases and V by 2 bases; bases with no gene match: 12. From germline, CDR1 is SGHDN and CDR2 FVKESK. The CDR3 has 19 residues.

This clonotype was picked up one time. J is TRBJ2-5 and V is TRBV7-9; TRBD1 is a possible D gene (6 bases). V lost 5 bases to trimming and J lost 5 bases, with 12 bases between them. The CDR3 totals 13 residues. Per germline, CDR1 SEHNR and CDR2 FQNEAQ (reference sequence). The DNA for the CDR3 is TGTGCCAGCAGCCCGGACAGCGCGGAGACCCAGTACTTC. Translation: CASSPDSAETQYF.

This clonotype was found a few times. The genes are TRBV19 and TRBJ2-4; D not certain. The CDR3 is 11 amino acids. V was pared by 7 bases and J by 5 bases, with 6 bases between. Germline CDR1 is LNHDA and CDR2 is SQIVND (reference sequence). The CDR3 region has the DNA TGTGCCAGTACCGGTCAAAACATTCAGTACTTC. Protein sequence: CASTGQNIQYF. Complete variable domain (other parts from reference TRBV19 and TRBJ2-4): DGGITQSPKYLFRKEGQNVTLSCEQNLNHDAMYWYRQDPGQGLRLIYYSQIVNDFQKGDIAEGYSVSREKKESFPLTVTSAQKNPTAFYLCASTGQNIQYFGAGTRLSVL.